A selection of T cell receptor beta chains follows, all from one sample in a study of OX40 agonist ivuxolimab in advanced cancers. TCRdb's copy holds only in-frame clones and misses some; the assay was immunoSEQ multiplex PCR. This table holds about 64,000 clones, roughly 90% found once. The specimen comprised CD4+ or CD8+ T cells sorted from blood, sampled in a trial of the OX40 agonist ivuxolimab. Source of these receptors: an adult with an advanced solid tumor such as melanoma, head and neck, liver or kidney cancer. Each CDR3 is given with its conserved first and last residue. The D gene is left open where the match is weak. Clone size appears in some rows only: once, few, many, or a class for an expanded clone.

>.|TRBJ2-1|TRBD2|TRBV7-2
CASSQTSGNYNEQFF
TGTGCCAGCAGCCAGACTAGCGGGAATTACAATGAGCAGTTCTTC
>few|TRBJ2-5|.|TRBV5-1
CASSWGDQRAQYF
TGCGCCAGCAGCTGGGGGGATCAGAGGGCCCAGTACTTC
>.|TRBJ2-7|.|TRBV10-1
CASSGAGAGSYEQYF
TGCGCCAGCAGTGGGGCAGGGGCAGGGTCCTACGAGCAGTACTTC
>.|TRBJ2-2|TRBD2|TRBV28
CASSSGTSVGELFF
TGTGCCAGCAGTTCCGGGACTAGCGTCGGGGAGCTGTTTTTT
>.|TRBJ2-7|.|TRBV9
CASSVGRLGASGEQYF
TGTGCCAGCAGCGTAGGACGACTTGGGGCCTCTGGTGAGCAGTACTTC
>.|TRBJ1-1|.|TRBV5-1
CASSRDQGSNTEAFF
TGCGCCAGCAGCAGAGATCAGGGGAGCAACACTGAAGCTTTCTTT
>.|TRBJ2-5|.|TRBV25-1
CASSESLGHTQETQYF
TGTGCCAGCAGTGAGTCCTTGGGACATACTCAAGAGACCCAGTACTTC
>.|TRBJ2-7|.|TRBV29-1
CSVGERATYEQYF
TGCAGCGTTGGGGAGCGGGCGACCTACGAGCAGTACTTC
>.|TRBJ2-6|TRBD1|TRBV10-2
CASRDRGASGANVLTF
TGCGCCAGCAGAGACAGGGGGGCCTCTGGGGCCAACGTCCTGACTTTC
>.|TRBJ2-3|.|TRBV7-8
CASSLGGRTDTQYF
TGTGCCAGCAGCTTAGGGGGTAGAACAGATACGCAGTATTTT
>.|TRBJ2-3|.|TRBV18
CASSPPSTTDTQYF
TGTGCCAGCTCACCCCCCAGCACCACAGATACGCAGTATTTT
>.|TRBJ2-7|TRBD2|TRBV6-5
CASSTRTSGSGEQYF
TGTGCCAGCAGTACTCGGACTAGCGGGAGTGGGGAGCAGTACTTC
>.|TRBJ2-1|TRBD2|TRBV27
CASSSLLAGGPGEQFF
TGTGCCAGCAGTTCCTTACTAGCGGGAGGGCCGGGTGAGCAGTTCTTC
>.|TRBJ2-2|TRBD2|TRBV7-9
CASSPQREVPPGELFF
TGTGCCAGCAGCCCCCAGCGGGAGGTCCCCCCCGGGGAGCTGTTTTTT
>once|TRBJ1-2|.|TRBV5-8
CASSPKGRRNYGYTF
TGTGCCAGCAGCCCAAAGGGCAGGAGAAATTATGGCTACACCTTC
>.|TRBJ2-7|.|TRBV4-3
CASSQGRLSSYEQYF
TGCGCCAGCAGCCAAGGCAGGTTAAGCTCCTACGAGCAGTACTTC
>.|TRBJ1-1|.|TRBV19
CASTTWGRGSFF
.
>once|TRBJ2-1|.|TRBV5-4
CASSLKQVGNEQFF
TGTGCCAGCAGCTTAAAACAGGTTGGAAATGAGCAGTTCTTC
>.|TRBJ2-7|TRBD1|TRBV7-2
CASRADRGRHYEQYF
TGTGCCAGCAGGGCCGACAGGGGACGACACTACGAGCAGTACTTC
>.|TRBJ1-2|.|TRBV19
CASTTPNPGFVRYTF
TGTGCCAGTACTACTCCGAACCCAGGGTTCGTGCGCTACACCTTC
>.|TRBJ1-1|TRBD1|TRBV10-3
CAISETGGTEAFF
TGTGCCATCAGTGAGACAGGGGGTACTGAAGCTTTCTTT
>.|TRBJ1-2|.|TRBV6-1
CASSEGQNDIGGYTF
TGTGCCAGCAGTGAAGGACAGAATGATATCGGTGGCTACACCTTC
>.|TRBJ2-5|TRBD2|TRBV7-2
CASSFTSGRKETQYF
TGTGCCAGCAGCTTCACTAGCGGGAGGAAAGAGACCCAGTACTTC
>.|TRBJ1-2|.|TRBV7-2
CASSLGSGFLRSGYTF
TGTGCCAGCAGCCTCGGGAGCGGGTTCCTTAGGTCTGGCTACACCTTC
>.|TRBJ1-2|.|TRBV19
CASTPLGGHGYTF
TGTGCCAGTACCCCCCTGGGAGGGCATGGCTACACCTTC
>.|TRBJ1-2|TRBD1|TRBV5-5
CASSPTGGANYGYTF
TGTGCCAGCAGCCCAACAGGGGGCGCGAATTATGGCTACACCTTC
>.|TRBJ2-1|TRBD2|TRBV7-8
CASSLSGSSYNEQFF
TGTGCCAGCAGCTTGAGCGGGAGTTCCTACAATGAGCAGTTCTTC
>.|TRBJ2-3|TRBD2|TRBV5-1
CASSSLAAGDTDTQYF
TGCGCCAGCAGCTCCCTCGCTGCGGGAGACACAGATACGCAGTATTTT